There are a few counts of the clone carrying this T cell receptor beta chain. Its antigen is as yet unknown. The record originates from a study of identical twins. TCRdb re-derived calls from the 5' RACE reads in MiXCR, one entry per CDR3 protein. The sample consists of fewer than 800,000 distinct CDR3 sequences, roughly 7.1% of them appearing once. The CDR3 runs 15 residues. In germline, CDR1 is SGHRS, CDR2 YFSETQ. Trimming shortened V by 4 bases and J by 7 bases, and 18 bases separated the two germline ends. Overall study findings and caveats: With beta out-of-frame sequences, excess sharing by twins was weaker. Modeled out-of-frame TCR alpha sharing in monozygotic twins fell below observed levels. Sequences that were out-of-frame, alpha and twin-shared displayed an excess of low generation probability.

Another study also made use of these data, one on yellow fever vaccine responses in identical twins. As reported in that work: Twins' vaccine T cell responses were reported to seem partly convergent and partly personalized.

The chain combines TRBV5-1 with TRBJ2-1; possible D gene TRBD1, 6 bases. This clonotype was sampled from a young woman in good health. Sequencing used PBMCs. CDR3 DNA sequence: TGCGCCAGCAGCCCAGGGGACCTTTTCGGGAATGAGCAGTTCTTC. Translation: CASSPGDLFGNEQFF. The variable domain in full, completed from reference TRBV5-1 and TRBJ2-1, reads KAGVTQTPRYLIKTRGQQVTLSCSPISGHRSVSWYQQTPGQGLQFLFEYFSETQRNKGNFPGRFSGRQFSNSRSEMNVSTLELGDSALYLCASSPGDLFGNEQFFGPGTRLTVL.